The clone carrying this TCR beta chain was counted only a few times. Its cognate antigen is unknown. This record belongs to a study of regulatory T cells in long-lasting Graves disease. Study conclusions and caveats: Newly diagnosed patients shared 966 public clonotypes; persistent patients shared approximately 2,900.

In building TCR beta libraries, iRepertoire HTBI primers were used together with Arm-PCR of CDR3 regions. MiXCR was run by TCRdb on the multiplex PCR reads, yielding one entry per CDR3 protein. The data hold a few hundred thousand distinct CDR3 sequences, with around 20% observed a single time. Looked up from germline, CDR1 is LGHDT and CDR2 is YNNKEL (reference sequence). Germline trimming cut 1 base from V and 4 bases from J; bases unmatched to any gene: 6. The CDR3 consists of 16 residues. Stated time point: persistent/refractory GD, antithyroid drugs over 5 years with positive TRAb. The TCR library was made from RNA that had been extracted from PBMCs in TRIzol.

This chain joins TRBV3-1 and TRBJ1-4; TRBD1 aligns across 7 bases. Material: peripheral blood mononuclear cells (PBMCs), obtained when the disease was refractory, from a patient treated with antithyroid drugs. This sequence originates from a female donor with Graves disease. The CDR3, as DNA: TGTGCCAGCAGCCAAGGGACAGGAAACAATAATGAAAAACTGTTTTTT. This codes for CASSQGTGNNNEKLFF. Full variable domain (outside the CDR3, taken from reference TRBV3-1 and TRBJ1-4): DTAVSQTPKYLVTQMGNDKSIKCEQNLGHDTMYWYKQDSKKFLKIMFSYNNKELIINETVPNRFSPKSPDKAHLNLHINSLELGDSAVYFCASSQGTGNNNEKLFFGSGTQLSVL.